The 32 T cell receptor beta chains listed next were all sequenced from one sample in a study of Graves' ophthalmopathy and Graves' hyperthyroidism. RNA transcripts served as template for amplifying TCR beta CDR3 sequences. An initial RT-PCR round employing HTBI primers preceded a second-round multiplex PCR. TCRdb fed the multiplex PCR reads into MiXCR, producing one record per CDR3 protein. The table records some 520,000 distinct CDR3 sequences, under 15% of them present only once. Sequenced: blood. The receptors come from a woman under 40 with Graves' ophthalmopathy.

Details on this clonotype: A much larger clone is a single base away; this may be a read error. The chain couples TRBV4-1 to TRBJ2-5; either TRBD1 or TRBD2 may fit D (6 bases each). Germline-derived CDR1 and CDR2 are MGHRA and YSYEKL. This CDR3 has 15 residues. CDR3 sequence: CASSHHKGEEETKYF. The CDR3 DNA sequence: TGCGCCAGCAGCCACCACAAGGGGGAGGAAGAGACCAAGTACTTC.

On this clonotype itself: A much larger clone sits a single nucleotide away, making a read error possible. The chain uses TRBV28 and TRBJ1-2; TRBD1 matches at 8 bases. The CDR3 has 16 amino acids. Germline values: CDR1 MDHEN, CDR2 SYDVKM. The CDR3 coding sequence is TGTGCCAGCAGTCCCGAAATGGACAGGGTCGGCTATGGCTACGCCTTC. This codes for CASSPEMDRVGYGYAF.

This clonotype has at least ten counts. The chain recombines TRBV2 with TRBJ2-7; 7 nucleotides line up with TRBD1. Germline-derived CDR1 and CDR2 are SNHLY and FYNNEI. The CDR3 has 12 residues. After removal of 10 bases from V and 6 bases from J, the junction contained 9 bases not matched to a gene. As DNA, the CDR3 is TGTGCCATCTCAGTAGCAGGGGGCGAGCAGTACTTC. Protein sequence: CAISVAGGEQYF. The whole variable domain, filled in from reference TRBV2 and TRBJ2-7, reads EPEVTQTPSHQVTQMGQEVILRCVPISNHLYFYWYRQILGQKVEFLVSFYNNEISEKSEIFDDQFSVERPDGSNFTLKIRSTKLEDSAMYFCAISVAGGEQYFGPGTRLTVT.

There are many counts of this clonotype. V usage is TRBV12-3 or TRBV12-4 and J usage is TRBJ2-4; D remains unclear. The CDR3 covers 14 residues. Trimming stripped 6 bases from V and 0 bases from J, with 9 bases between. CDR3 in DNA: TGTGCCAGCAGGACCGGGCCAGCCAAAAACATTCAGTACTTC. This gives the protein CASRTGPAKNIQYF.

The chain couples TRBV28 to TRBJ2-2; TRBD2 matches 7 bases. V lost 5 bases, J lost 3 bases, and 9 bases stayed unmatched. The CDR3 extends over 16 amino acids. Germline V lookup: CDR1 MDHEN, CDR2 SYDVKM. The CDR3 region is CASSLEAGQYTGELFF. The CDR3 nucleotides read TGTGCCAGCAGTCTAGAAGCGGGGCAATACACCGGGGAGCTGTTTTTT.

This clonotype was seen at least ten times. The gene calls are TRBV5-6 and TRBJ1-1; unclear D gene. This CDR3 is 14 amino acids long. The V gene's germline CDR1 is SGHDT and CDR2 YYEEEE. Trimming shortened V by 0 bases and J by 5 bases, and 11 bases separated the two germline ends. The CDR3 DNA reads TGTGCCAGCAGCTTGGATGGGGAGTGGACTGAAGCTTTCTTT. This gives the protein CASSLDGEWTEAFF.

This clonotype was seen at least ten times. The chain links TRBV7-9 to TRBJ2-7, with D unclear. This CDR3 has 15 residues. Germline CDR1 and CDR2: SEHNR and FQNEAQ (reference sequence). V gave up 4 bases and J gave up 2 bases, with 15 bases separating them. The CDR3 protein is CASSSSQGMAYEQYF. The CDR3 coding sequence is TGTGCCAGCAGCTCCTCCCAAGGAATGGCCTACGAGCAGTACTTC.

The table lists this clonotype with a few counts. The J gene is TRBJ2-3, the V gene TRBV7-3, with 9 bases aligning to TRBD2. With 3 bases clipped from V and 5 bases from J, the junction kept 6 bases outside the gene matches. The CDR3 totals 15 residues. Germline-derived CDR1 and CDR2 are SGHTA and FQGTGA. The CDR3 protein is CASSLLAGAGDTQYF. Written as DNA, the CDR3 is TGTGCCAGCAGCTTGTTAGCGGGGGCGGGAGATACGCAGTATTTT.

This clonotype was recorded many times. V and J are TRBV20-1 and TRBJ1-5; no clear D gene. The length of the CDR3 is 12 residues. CDR1 is DFQATT, CDR2 SNEGSKA, per germline (reference sequence). Trimming removed 3 bases at V and 4 bases at J, with 7 bases between. DNA of the CDR3: TGCAGTGCTAGCGCGGGAAATCAGCCCCAGCATTTT. Amino acid sequence: CSASAGNQPQHF.

This clonotype was recorded at least ten times. The genes are TRBV5-1 and TRBJ2-7; 7 nucleotides agree with TRBD2. V dropped 5 bases and J dropped 2; count of bases not matched to a gene: 13. The CDR3 loop spans 16 amino acids. The germline V gene encodes CDR1 SGHRS and CDR2 YFSETQ. Here the CDR3 DNA reads TGCGCCAGCAGAATGACTGGGGGGGGGTCCCCCTACGAGCAGTACTTC. Translating it yields CASRMTGGGSPYEQYF.

At least ten counts were recorded for this clonotype. The chain links TRBV29-1 to TRBJ2-5; no reliable D call. The CDR3 totals 12 residues. The V gene lost 3 bases and the J gene lost 7 bases, with 12 bases spanning the gap. Germline V lookup: CDR1 SQVTM, CDR2 ANQGSEA. CDR3 sequence (DNA): TGCAGCGTTGAGTTTTCGGGCGGGACCCAGTACTTC. It codes for CSVEFSGGTQYF.

This clonotype was seen ten or more times. This sequence joins TRBV29-1 and TRBJ2-2; TRBD1 might be the D (6 bases). CDR1 is SQVTM and CDR2 is ANQGSEA in the germline V gene. Trimming took off 5 bases at V and 6 bases at J, with 13 bases between the two ends. This CDR3 has 13 amino acids. The CDR3 region is CSVRVQGAGELFF. CDR3 DNA sequence: TGCAGCGTTAGAGTACAGGGAGCCGGGGAGCTGTTTTTT.

With respect to this clonotype: A much larger clone differs by one base, so this may be a read error. V usage is TRBV11-2 and J usage is TRBJ1-2; no firm D call. The length of the CDR3 is 12 residues. The germline V gene encodes CDR1 SGHAT and CDR2 FQNNGV. The CDR3 reads CASSPQRYGHTF. In DNA, the CDR3 is TGTGCCAGCAGCCCACAGAGATATGGCCACACCTTC.

This clonotype was recorded many times. This chain uses TRBV27 with TRBJ2-2; D gene ambiguous. This CDR3 comprises 12 residues. Germline V gene lookup returns CDR1 MNHEY and CDR2 SMNVEV (reference sequence). V lost 4 bases and J 8 bases, leaving 8 bases between the germline ends. CDR3 sequence: CASSSLFGELFF. CDR3 sequence (DNA): TGTGCCAGCAGTTCCCTATTTGGGGAGCTGTTTTTT.

This clonotype was counted at least ten times. The rearrangement uses TRBV6-1 and TRBJ1-1; the D gene is possibly TRBD1 (5 bases). This CDR3 contains 15 residues. V gave up 4 bases and J gave up 0 bases, with 12 bases separating them. Germline CDR1 is MNHNS and CDR2 is SASEGT. CDR3 region: CASSGNRFMNTEAFF. The CDR3 DNA follows: TGTGCCAGCAGTGGTAACAGGTTCATGAACACTGAAGCTTTCTTT.

This clonotype was observed a few times. It may be a read error: a sequence one base away is much more abundant. The chain employs TRBV30 and TRBJ1-6, with 8 nucleotides matching TRBD1. The CDR3 loop spans 14 amino acids. CDR1 is GTSNPN and CDR2 is SVGIG in the germline V gene (reference sequence). The CDR3 is CAWRFGQGGSHLHF. CDR3 DNA sequence: TGTGCCTGGAGGTTCGGACAGGGAGGTTCACACCTCCACTTT.

In its sample, this clonotype was seen many times. V is TRBV12-3 or TRBV12-4 and J is TRBJ1-5, with TRBD1 identical over 7 bases. This CDR3 region has 15 residues. With 1 base clipped from V and 5 bases from J, the junction kept 5 bases outside the gene matches. In DNA, the CDR3 is TGTGCCAGCAGTTTAGATAACAGGGGCGATCAGCCCCAGCATTTT. This gives the protein CASSLDNRGDQPQHF.

This clonotype occurred many times. The chain uses TRBV6-1 and TRBJ2-5; no clear D gene. V lost 6 bases, J lost 6 bases, and 11 bases lay in between. The CDR3 has 12 amino acids. In germline, CDR1 is MNHNS, CDR2 SASEGT. DNA of the CDR3: TGTGCCAGCAGCGACTTCCGAAAGACCCAGTACTTC. It specifies CASSDFRKTQYF.

This clonotype appeared many times. V usage is TRBV27 and J usage is TRBJ1-5; 7 bases align to TRBD1. CDR3 length: 14 amino acids. In germline, CDR1 is MNHEY, CDR2 SMNVEV (reference sequence). V trimming: 5 bases; J trimming: 5 bases; junction bases outside the gene matches: 6. CDR3 coding DNA: TGTGCCAGCAGTCAGACAGGGAGTTATCAGCCCCAGCATTTT. Protein product: CASSQTGSYQPQHF.

This rearrangement joins TRBV30 to TRBJ2-4; either TRBD1 or TRBD2 may fit D (5 bases each). The germline V gene has CDR1 GTSNPN and CDR2 SVGIG (reference sequence). CDR3 length: 15 amino acids. Trimming stripped 3 bases from V and 3 bases from J, with 15 bases between. The CDR3 protein is CAWSSRGAGKNIQYF. CDR3 in DNA: TGTGCCTGGAGCAGTAGGGGCGCGGGCAAAAACATTCAGTACTTC. The entire variable domain, with the rest obtained from reference TRBV30 and TRBJ2-4, is as follows: SQTIHQWPATLVQPVGSPLSLECTVEGTSNPNLYWYRQAAGRGLQLLFYSVGIGQISSEVPQNLSASRPQDRQFILSSKKLLLSDSGFYLCAWSSRGAGKNIQYFGAGTRLSVL.

This clonotype was seen repeatedly, ten times or more. The CDR3 region is CASSLEASFGYTF. CDR3 coding DNA: TGCGCCAGCAGCTTGGAAGCCTCTTTTGGCTACACCTTC. This chain links TRBV5-1 with TRBJ1-2; unclear D gene. Trimming cost V 0 bases and J 7 bases, with 10 bases left between them. This CDR3 has 13 residues. Germline V gives CDR1 SGHRS, CDR2 YFSETQ.

This clonotype was detected ten times or more. This chain connects TRBV6-5 to TRBJ1-1, with D unresolved. Germline V gene sequence: CDR1 MNHEY, CDR2 SVGAGI. This CDR3 contains 16 residues. V was cut by 3 bases and J by 2 bases, with 16 bases left in between. The CDR3 coding sequence is TGTGCCAGCAGTTATGGCTCACGCAGTGCCAACACTGAAGCTTTCTTT. It is translated as CASSYGSRSANTEAFF.

This clonotype has at least ten counts. V gene TRBV12-3 or TRBV12-4 combines with J gene TRBJ1-3; D uncertain. Trimming removed 1 base from V and 11 bases from J, with 9 bases in between. The CDR3 has 12 amino acids. CDR3 sequence (DNA): TGTGCCAGCAGTTTAGGAGCCACCGCCATATATTTT. Amino acid sequence: CASSLGATAIYF.

This clonotype has at least ten counts. V and J are TRBV28 and TRBJ1-5; the D gene is possibly TRBD1 (6 bases). CDR3 length equals 14 residues. Trimming removed 5 bases at V and 6 bases at J, with 14 bases between. CDR1 is MDHEN and CDR2 is SYDVKM in the germline V gene. DNA of the CDR3: TGTGCCAGCAGTCCGAACAGGGACGGTCAGCCCCAGCATTTT. This translates into CASSPNRDGQPQHF.

Many counts were recorded for this clonotype. V usage is TRBV12-3 or TRBV12-4 and J usage is TRBJ1-5, with D tentatively TRBD1 (5 bases). The CDR3 totals 15 residues. V lost 1 base to trimming and J lost 6 bases, with 13 bases between them. The CDR3 region is CASSLVRGAGQPQHF. The CDR3 nucleotides are TGTGCCAGCAGTTTAGTGAGGGGCGCGGGTCAGCCCCAGCATTTT.

This clonotype has ten or more counts. The rearrangement links TRBV19 to TRBJ1-1, with D perhaps matching TRBD1 (5 bases). Trimming stripped 8 bases from V and 2 bases from J, with 12 bases between. Per the germline V gene, CDR1 is LNHDA and CDR2 is SQIVND (reference sequence). This CDR3 has 13 amino acids. The CDR3 DNA reads TGTGCCAGTTTCGGGGGGGAAAACACTGAAGCTTTCTTT. Protein product: CASFGGENTEAFF.

This chain joins TRBV14 and TRBJ2-2; D unclear. Germline V gene lookup returns CDR1 SGHDN and CDR2 FVKESK. The CDR3 is made up of 16 amino acids. With 4 bases removed from V and 5 bases from J, the gap between germline ends came to 17 bases. CDR3 DNA sequence: TGTGCCAGCAGCCGCACCCCCGGGTCAGGAACCGGGGAGCTGTTTTTT. Residues: CASSRTPGSGTGELFF.

In its sample, this clonotype was seen many times. The CDR3: CASRPGGGETQYF. DNA for the CDR3: TGTGCCAGCAGACCGGGGGGAGGGGAGACCCAGTACTTC. V usage is TRBV7-2 and J usage is TRBJ2-5, with 7 bases fitting TRBD2. Looked up from germline, CDR1 is SGHTA and CDR2 is FQGNSA. V shed 6 bases, J shed 5 bases, and the junction held 6 bases outside the gene matches. The length of the CDR3 is 13 residues.

This clonotype came up many times. V gene TRBV11-2 combines with J gene TRBJ1-2; unclear D gene. Trimming shortened V by 3 bases and J by 6 bases, and 11 bases separated the two germline ends. Looked up from germline, CDR1 is SGHAT and CDR2 is FQNNGV. This CDR3 is 13 amino acids long. The CDR3 DNA sequence: TGTGCCAGCAGCTTGGTCGTAAAGGATGGCTACACCTTC. It codes for CASSLVVKDGYTF.

Many counts were recorded for this clonotype. The chain joins TRBV2 to TRBJ2-2, with 8 positions matching TRBD2. Germline V CDR1 and CDR2: SNHLY, FYNNEI. J gave up 1 base and V 6 bases, and 4 bases lay outside the gene matches. The CDR3 totals 15 residues. CDR3 DNA: TGTGCCAGCAGGAGGGGACTAGGGAACACCGGGGAGCTGTTTTTT. Protein: CASRRGLGNTGELFF.

The sample holds many counts of this clonotype. The chain links TRBV10-3 to TRBJ1-2; TRBD1 is a possible D gene (5 bases). Trimming removed 0 bases from V and 7 bases from J, with 15 bases in between. Germline V gene sequence: CDR1 ENHRY, CDR2 SYGVKD. The length of the CDR3 is 15 residues. Written as DNA, the CDR3 is TGTGCCATCAGTGAGTCAATCGGTGTGCAGGGTGGCTACACCTTC. This translates into CAISESIGVQGGYTF.

The CDR3 DNA reads TGTGCCAGCAGAGCCCCGTCCAACTATGGCTACACCTTC. It yields the protein CASRAPSNYGYTF. The chain carries TRBV28 and TRBJ1-2; D remains ambiguous. Germline CDR1 is MDHEN and CDR2 is SYDVKM. The V gene lost 6 bases and the J gene lost 2 bases, with 10 bases spanning the gap. There are 13 residues in the CDR3.